This note documents a single TCR beta chain sequence. Its antigen is not known. A read error may account for a junction end that differs from germline. The identical CDR3 is also encoded by other nucleotide sequences in the sample. Tumor tissue was taken before any definitive surgery or chemotherapy was given. The table came from immunoSEQ multiplex PCR; TCRdb's copy has only in-frame clones and leaves some out. Of some 27,000 clones listed, around 80% are singletons. The CDR3 runs to 14 residues. Germline V gene sequence: CDR1 SQVTM, CDR2 ANQGSEA. This entry is derived from a study of high-grade serous ovarian cancer treatment subgroups. Whole-study findings and limits: Spatial context was lost because tumors were sequenced in bulk.

The rearrangement links TRBV29-1 to TRBJ2-1; maybe TRBD2 (5 bases). Specimen: tumor tissue. The receptor comes from a human donor with high-grade serous ovarian cancer. The CDR3 reads CSAFDVSRGNEQFF. DNA of the CDR3: TGTAGCGCATTCGACGTCTCACGGGGCAATGAGCAGTTCTTC.